This passage covers 20 T cell receptor beta chains from one sample sequenced in a study of response to subunit inactivated influenza vaccine. TCRdb passed the RT-PCR reads through MiXCR, listing each CDR3 protein once. Among approximately 530,000 distinct CDR3 sequences listed, 7.5% to 8.5% were seen once. Sequenced here: PBMCs from blood, sampled about 23 months after vaccination. These receptors all stem from a man aged 50-75 years who received an inactivated influenza vaccine.

This clonotype came up a few times. The chain carries TRBV11-2 and TRBJ2-3, with 9 bases matching TRBD2. CDR3 length equals 17 residues. The junction had 11 bases not matched to a gene; V was cut back by 3 bases and J by 4 bases. The germline V gene encodes CDR1 SGHAT and CDR2 FQNNGV. The DNA for the CDR3 is TGTGCCAGCAGCTTCCTCCTTGCGGGAGGGCCTGCAGATACGCAGTATTTT. Encoded protein: CASSFLLAGGPADTQYF.

This chain uses TRBV25-1 with TRBJ2-3, with a possible D match to TRBD1 (6 bases). Trimming removed 1 base from V and 3 bases from J, with 11 bases in between. The CDR3 runs to 15 residues. From germline, CDR1 is MGHDK and CDR2 SYGVNS. CDR3 DNA sequence: TGTGCCAGCAGTGAATCTGGGGGCCTGACAGATACGCAGTATTTT. Its protein product is CASSESGGLTDTQYF.

The chain couples TRBV24-1 to TRBJ2-1; unclear D gene. Germline values: CDR1 KGHDR, CDR2 SFDVKD. V lost 3 bases, J lost 7 bases, and 15 bases lay in between. The CDR3 length is 15 residues. CDR3 sequence (DNA): TGTGCCACCAGTGATCGTCATAGGGTTACAAATGAGCAGTTCTTC. Residues: CATSDRHRVTNEQFF.

The rearrangement links TRBV10-3 to TRBJ2-5; no reliable D call. From germline, CDR1 is ENHRY and CDR2 SYGVKD. The ends were cut back, 0 bases at V and 2 bases at J, with 7 bases in the middle. The CDR3 length is 14 residues. The CDR3, as DNA: TGTGCCATCAGTGAGTCTAAACTACAAGAGACCCAGTACTTC. It is translated as CAISESKLQETQYF.

The rearrangement uses TRBV5-6 and TRBJ2-3, with D possibly TRBD2 on 5 matching bases. The CDR3 has 14 residues. The V gene lost 4 bases and the J gene lost 2 bases, with 11 bases spanning the gap. Germline loops: CDR1 SGHDT, CDR2 YYEEEE. The CDR3 sequence is CASSHREPTDTQYF. The CDR3 DNA is TGTGCCAGCAGCCATAGGGAGCCCACAGATACGCAGTATTTT.

This clonotype was counted at least ten times. V usage is TRBV12-3 or TRBV12-4 and J usage is TRBJ2-7; weak D call: TRBD2 (6 bases). Trimming left V 6 bases short and J 5 bases short, with 20 bases between. The CDR3 runs to 15 residues. The chain's CDR3 is CASSPTKTSFHEQYF. For the CDR3, the DNA is TGTGCCAGCAGCCCAACCAAGACTAGTTTCCACGAGCAGTACTTC.

This clonotype was seen ten or more times. This chain connects TRBV9 to TRBJ2-1, with D possibly being TRBD1 (5 bases). Germline CDR1 SGDLS, CDR2 YYNGEE. V was pared by 0 bases and J by 4 bases, with 11 bases between. CDR3 length: 15 residues. The CDR3 sequence is CASSVVGAGYNEQFF. CDR3 coding DNA: TGTGCCAGCAGCGTAGTTGGGGCCGGATACAATGAGCAGTTCTTC.

This clonotype was seen a handful of times. This rearrangement joins TRBV15 to TRBJ1-2; 9 bases match TRBD1. V shed 0 bases, J shed 4 bases, and the junction held 3 bases outside the gene matches. The CDR3 runs to 15 residues. CDR1 is LNHNV and CDR2 is YYDKDF in the germline V gene (reference sequence). DNA of the CDR3: TGTGCCACCAGCAGAGACAGGACAGGGGTCTATGGCTACACCTTC. Protein product: CATSRDRTGVYGYTF.

The chain couples TRBV9 to TRBJ2-6; D gene ambiguous. V was pared by 5 bases and J by 0 bases, with 6 bases between. Germline V gene sequence: CDR1 SGDLS, CDR2 YYNGEE. The length of the CDR3 is 14 residues. CDR3 nucleotides: TGTGCCAGCAGAGGTATCTCTGGGGCCAACGTCCTGACTTTC. This gives the protein CASRGISGANVLTF. The full variable domain, its missing parts supplied by reference TRBV9 and TRBJ2-6, is DSGVTQTPKHLITATGQRVTLRCSPRSGDLSVYWYQQSLDQGLQFLIQYYNGEERAKGNILERFSAQQFPDLHSELNLSSLELGDSALYFCASRGISGANVLTFGAGSRLTVL.

This clonotype occurred many times. The CDR3 DNA reads as TGTGCCAGCAGCCATAATCCAGATGGGTGGGAGCAGTACTTC. Translation: CASSHNPDGWEQYF. V is TRBV3-1 and J is TRBJ2-7; D remains unclear. The CDR3 has 14 residues. The V gene lost 3 bases and the J gene lost 7 bases, with 16 bases spanning the gap. CDR1 is LGHDT, CDR2 YNNKEL, per germline (reference sequence).

Ten or more counts support this clonotype. The V and J genes are TRBV7-9 and TRBJ2-3; no reliable D call. Germline V CDR1 and CDR2: SEHNR, FQNEAQ (reference sequence). V lost 4 bases, J lost 2 bases, and 10 bases lay in between. The CDR3 sequence is 14 residues long. CDR3 DNA sequence: TGTGCCAGCAGCTCTGGACGAAACACAGATACGCAGTATTTT. It specifies CASSSGRNTDTQYF.

The chain has TRBV12-3 or TRBV12-4 and TRBJ2-7; D uncertain. V gave up 2 bases and J gave up 4 bases, with 12 bases separating them. The CDR3 runs to 14 residues. In nucleotides, the CDR3 is TGTGCCAGCAGTTTAAGTCTCTTTGGGTACGAGCAGTACTTC. Translation: CASSLSLFGYEQYF.

The chain carries TRBV5-1 and TRBJ2-7; 7 positions agree with TRBD2. Germline V gene lookup returns CDR1 SGHRS and CDR2 YFSETQ. CDR3 length: 15 amino acids. The V gene end was trimmed by 0 bases and the J gene end by 2 bases; junction bases not matched to a gene: 5. This chain's CDR3 is CASSLESGTPYEQYF. As DNA, the CDR3 is TGCGCCAGCAGCTTGGAGAGCGGGACCCCCTACGAGCAGTACTTC.

This clonotype was counted many times. The chain couples TRBV28 to TRBJ2-7; TRBD1 is a possible D gene (6 bases). The CDR3 runs to 15 residues. The germline gives CDR1 MDHEN, CDR2 SYDVKM. V shed 4 bases and J shed 5 bases, with 18 bases lying between them. The CDR3 region is CASSSTSAHRDEQYF. As DNA, the CDR3 is TGTGCCAGCAGTTCGACAAGCGCACACAGGGACGAGCAGTACTTC.

This clonotype was found a few times. The CDR3 DNA follows: TGTGCCAGCAGTGAATTGTTTGGGACAGGGCACTCCTACGAGCAGTACTTC. Translated: CASSELFGTGHSYEQYF. J is TRBJ2-7 and V is TRBV25-1; 9 bases map to TRBD1. This CDR3 has 17 amino acids. Germline V gives CDR1 MGHDK, CDR2 SYGVNS. With V trimmed by 1 base and J by 0 bases, 7 bases remained unmatched.

The rearrangement links TRBV20-1 to TRBJ2-7, with TRBD2 matching over 9 bases. CDR3 length: 15 residues. V trimming: 1 base; J trimming: 6 bases; junction bases outside the gene matches: 10. In germline, CDR1 is DFQATT, CDR2 SNEGSKA (reference sequence). The CDR3 nucleotides read TGCAGTGCTAGAGTGGGGGGACTAGCCTCTCTCGAGCAGTACTTC. It specifies CSARVGGLASLEQYF.

This chain joins TRBV6-1 and TRBJ2-3, with a possible D match to TRBD2 (6 bases). Trimming cost V 5 bases and J 2 bases, with 14 bases left between them. The CDR3 consists of 15 residues. Germline values: CDR1 MNHNS, CDR2 SASEGT. The CDR3 sequence: CASSPTSIVTDTQYF. In DNA form, the CDR3 reads TGTGCCAGCAGTCCCACTAGCATAGTCACAGATACGCAGTATTTT.

This clonotype came up many times. The chain uses TRBV27 and TRBJ2-7; 12 bases are shared with TRBD1. CDR1 and CDR2 (germline): MNHEY, SMNVEV (reference sequence). Losses at the gene ends were 3 bases for V and 2 bases for J; bases not matched to a gene: 17. The CDR3 runs to 20 residues. CDR3 in amino acids: CASSLRGAGTGGARAYEQYF. The CDR3 DNA reads as TGTGCCAGCAGTTTGAGGGGGGCTGGGACAGGGGGCGCGAGGGCCTACGAGCAGTACTTC.

The CDR3 loop is CSASGSDSTDTQYF. The DNA for the CDR3 is TGCAGTGCTAGCGGATCCGATAGCACAGATACGCAGTATTTT. The chain links TRBV20-1 to TRBJ2-3; no definite D call. V lost 3 bases and J lost 0, with 10 bases in between. The CDR3 is 14 residues long. Germline V CDR1 and CDR2: DFQATT, SNEGSKA (reference sequence).

The CDR3 reads CRGTSTGENTEAFF. Written as DNA, the CDR3 is TGCAGGGGAACCTCGACAGGCGAGAACACTGAAGCTTTCTTT. V usage is TRBV20-1 and J usage is TRBJ1-1; weak D call: TRBD1 (6 bases). CDR1 is DFQATT and CDR2 is SNEGSKA in the germline V gene (reference sequence). The CDR3 is 14 amino acids.